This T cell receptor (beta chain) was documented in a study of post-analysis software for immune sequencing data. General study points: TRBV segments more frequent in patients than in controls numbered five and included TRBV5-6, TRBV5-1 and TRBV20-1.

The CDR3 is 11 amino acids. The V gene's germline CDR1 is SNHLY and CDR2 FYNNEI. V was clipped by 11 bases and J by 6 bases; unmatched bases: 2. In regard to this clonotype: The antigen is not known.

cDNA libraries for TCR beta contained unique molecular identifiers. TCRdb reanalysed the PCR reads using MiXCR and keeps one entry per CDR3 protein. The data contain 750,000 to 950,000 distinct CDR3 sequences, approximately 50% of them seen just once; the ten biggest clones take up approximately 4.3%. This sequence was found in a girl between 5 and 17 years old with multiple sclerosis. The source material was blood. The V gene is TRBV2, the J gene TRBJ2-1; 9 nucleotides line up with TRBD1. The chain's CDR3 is CAGDRANEQFF. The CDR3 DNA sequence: TGTGCCGGGGACAGGGCCAATGAGCAGTTCTTC.